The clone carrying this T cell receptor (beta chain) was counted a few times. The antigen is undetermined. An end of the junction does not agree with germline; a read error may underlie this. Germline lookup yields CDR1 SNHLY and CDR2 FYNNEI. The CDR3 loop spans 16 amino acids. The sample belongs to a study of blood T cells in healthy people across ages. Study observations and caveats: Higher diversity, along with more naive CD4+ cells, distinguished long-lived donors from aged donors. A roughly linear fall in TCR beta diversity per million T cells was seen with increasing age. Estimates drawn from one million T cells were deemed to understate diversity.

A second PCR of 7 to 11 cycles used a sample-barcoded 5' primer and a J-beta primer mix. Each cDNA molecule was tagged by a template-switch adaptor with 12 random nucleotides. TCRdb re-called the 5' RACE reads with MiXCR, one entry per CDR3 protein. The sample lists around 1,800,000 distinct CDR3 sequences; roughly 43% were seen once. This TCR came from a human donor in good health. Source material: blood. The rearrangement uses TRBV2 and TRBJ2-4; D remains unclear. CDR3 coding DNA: TGTGCCAGCAGTGATTTTCGGTTGGGATCCAAAAACATTCGGTACTTC. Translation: CASSDFRLGSKNIRYF. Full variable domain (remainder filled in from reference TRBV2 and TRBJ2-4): EPEVTQTPSHQVTQMGQEVILRCVPISNHLYFYWYRQILGQKVEFLVSFYNNEISEKSEIFDDQFSVERPDGSNFTLKIRSTKLEDSAMYFCASSDFRLGSKNIRYFGAGTRLSVL.